Sequencing of this T cell receptor (beta chain) was carried out in a study of shared T cell receptors in the human thymus. Here immunoSEQ multiplex PCR was the method, and the copy in TCRdb shows in-frame clones only, minus some. Of 600,000 or so clones in the sample, about 90% are singletons; the top ten hold roughly 0.0087%. The CDR3 runs 19 residues. Germline lookup yields CDR1 SGHKS and CDR2 YYEKEE (reference sequence). Between the trimmed V and J ends, which lost 2 bases and 0 bases, there was a span of 24 bases. The same sample was also studied in work on human thymus T cells. This second study says: Resections that were taken during corrective heart surgery supplied the thymus tissue.

This TCR was recovered from a boy less than two years old with a congenital heart defect. This chain links TRBV5-5 with TRBJ2-7; D is undetermined. Sequencing was done on a sample of thymocytes. The CDR3: CASSFTPMEKIASSYEQYF. CDR3 in DNA: TGTGCCAGCAGCTTTACCCCGATGGAGAAGATCGCTAGCTCCTACGAGCAGTACTTC.